Described below is a single TCR beta chain sequence and its context. This sample stems from a study of blood T cell repertoires in COVID-19. CDR1 and CDR2 from the germline V gene are DFQATT and SNEGSKA (reference sequence). V lost 6 bases, J lost 5 bases, and 19 bases lay in between. The CDR3 runs 14 residues. Produced via immunoSEQ multiplex PCR; TCRdb's table is partial and in-frame only. The repertoire holds about 300,000 clones, with about nine tenths as singletons. Participants came from some 23 US areas, aged about 18 to 89 years. Cohort assignment relied on participant-reported clinical history.

Source material: PBMCs or T cells enriched from blood (not recorded which). This clonotype was sampled from a man aged 30-40 years who had recovered from COVID-19. The chain employs TRBV20-1 and TRBJ1-2, with unresolved D. DNA for the CDR3: TGCAGTGCCAGTAGCCGACCGGGTGGGTATGGCTACACCTTC. Its translation is CSASSRPGGYGYTF.